This T cell receptor beta chain was identified during a study of T cell repertoires in cytomegalovirus infection. Whole-study context: Selection of CMV epitopes for the study included recently identified HLA-C-restricted and well-studied HLA-B-restricted ones. CMV infection and matching HLA type were both indicated by public TCR beta signatures. Study-wide results and limits: CMV-specific TCR beta clonotypes restricted by HLA-C dominated the ex vivo response. Based on cumulative public TCR beta family frequency, carriers of CMV plus the relevant HLA were identified.

In TCRdb, the reads were re-called with MiXCR into one record per CDR3 protein. The repertoire consists of fewer than 1,000,000 distinct CDR3 sequences, with approximately 31% occurring once and the leading ten covering under 15%. With respect to this clonotype: What it binds is not known.

Sequenced material: cultured CD8+ T cells from PBMCs, taken from culture after CMV antigen stimulation. The sequence derives from a human donor in good health (CMV status not recorded). Some clones in this sample may be carry-over from other donors' samples.

The CDR3 DNA sequence: TGTGCCACCAGCAGAGAGAGAATGAATACGCAGTATTTT. It encodes CATSRERMNTQYF. This chain uses TRBV15 with TRBJ2-3, with D hard to call. Trimming took 0 bases from V and 7 from J, leaving 8 bases between them. Germline CDR1 LNHNV, CDR2 YYDKDF (reference sequence). The CDR3 has 13 residues. Full variable domain (rest looked up from reference TRBV15 and TRBJ2-3): DAMVIQNPRYQVTQFGKPVTLSCSQTLNHNVMYWYQQKSSQAPKLLFHYYDKDFNNEADTPDNFQSRRPNTSFCFLDIRSPGLGDTAMYLCATSRERMNTQYFGPGTRLTVL.